This T cell receptor beta chain originates from a study of shared clonotypes between healthy human individuals. The CDR3 has 15 amino acids. Germline V gives CDR1 SGHRS, CDR2 YFSETQ. The V segment lost 2 bases and the J segment 9 bases; nucleotides outside the gene matches: 8. This clone showed up just once. TCRdb's table, derived via immunoSEQ multiplex PCR, lists solely in-frame clones and lacks some. Of some 1,100,000 clones listed, about 84% are singletons. Sequencing was carried out using memory CD4+ T cells from PBMCs. Sample subset: CD45RA-negative fraction. This sequence joins TRBV5-1 and TRBJ2-1; 10 positions agree with TRBD1. This TCR was sampled from a man in his late teens or twenties in good health. Some clones in this sample may be carry-over from other donors' samples. In DNA form, the CDR3 reads TGCGCCAGCAGCTTTAGACAGGGGGCGGAAAGTGAGCAGTTCTTC. Translated, it gives CASSFRQGAESEQFF.